Listed below are T cell receptor beta chains from one sample, sequenced in a study of neurological immune-mediated disorders. Via MiXCR, TCRdb re-called the 5' RACE reads, giving one row per CDR3 protein. Among roughly 50,000 distinct CDR3 sequences, roughly 13% were seen once, and the ten largest hold approximately 10%. The sample consisted of PBMCs. These receptors all come from a male donor with HTLV-1-associated myelopathy (HAM/TSP). Each CDR3 is given with its conserved first and last residue. The D gene is left open where the match is weak. Size values are once, few and many counts, or a class for expanded clones, and some rows have none.

many	TRBV20-1	TRBD1	TRBJ1-1	CSARGQTNTEAFF	TGCAGTGCTAGGGGACAGACAAACACTGAAGCTTTCTTT
many	TRBV6-5	.	TRBJ2-6	CASSLQVAGANVLTF	TGTGCCAGCAGTCTTCAGGTAGCTGGGGCCAACGTCCTGACTTTC
many	TRBV6-2/TRBV6-3	TRBD2	TRBJ2-1	CASSTALVGGGPYNEQFF	TGTGCCAGCAGTACCGCCTTGGTCGGGGGGGGGCCCTACAATGAGCAGTTCTTC
many	TRBV10-3	.	TRBJ2-7	CAISESRPAGSYEQYF	TGTGCCATCAGTGAGTCGCGACCCGCCGGGTCCTACGAGCAGTACTTC
many	TRBV4-3	TRBD2	TRBJ2-6	CASSQLLAGGAGANVLTF	TGCGCCAGCAGCCAGCTGCTAGCGGGAGGAGCTGGGGCCAACGTCCTGACTTTC
.	TRBV7-7	.	TRBJ2-7	CASSAGFEQYF	TGTGCCAGCAGCGCGGGGTTCGAGCAGTACTTC
many	TRBV9	.	TRBJ2-1	CASSVGAKRGDEQFF	TGTGCCAGCAGCGTAGGGGCGAAGCGAGGGGATGAGCAGTTCTTC
many	TRBV15	.	TRBJ2-3	CATSRGTAAADTQYF	TGTGCCACCAGCAGGGGAACAGCGGCGGCAGATACGCAGTATTTT
few	TRBV6-5	.	TRBJ1-4	CANSGLREKLFF	TGTGCCAACAGCGGCCTTAGGGAAAAACTGTTTTTT
.	TRBV7-2	.	TRBJ2-5	CASSKGGNQETQYF	TGTGCCAGCAGCAAGGGGGGAAACCAAGAGACCCAGTACTTC
many	TRBV6-2/TRBV6-3	.	TRBJ1-5	CAVRQYSNQPQHF	TGTGCCGTACGACAGTATAGCAATCAGCCCCAGCATTTT
many	TRBV3-1	.	TRBJ2-3	CASSPPRGVGTDTQYF	TGTGCCAGCAGCCCACCCCGAGGGGTCGGTACAGATACGCAGTATTTT
many	TRBV5-1	TRBD1	TRBJ2-3	CASSPGQVTDTQYF	TGCGCCAGCAGCCCCGGACAGGTCACAGATACGCAGTATTTT
.	TRBV7-9	.	TRBJ2-3	CASSFYICSASPTTGDRTDTQYF	.
many	TRBV6-2/TRBV6-3	.	TRBJ2-1	CASSYWDNSYNEQFF	TGTGCCAGCAGTTACTGGGACAACTCCTACAATGAGCAGTTCTTC
.	TRBV18	TRBD1	TRBJ2-7	CASSPSQGAWKQYF	TGTGCCAGCTCACCATCTCAGGGGGCCTGGAAGCAGTACTTC